Below are 18 T cell receptor beta chains sequenced from a single sample in a study of glioma-infiltrating T cells. Amplification of TCR alpha and beta CDR3 regions from RNA used iRepertoire nested multiplex PCR. TCRdb passed the multiplex PCR reads through MiXCR, listing each CDR3 protein once. The sample contains 44,000 or so distinct CDR3 sequences, approximately 20% of which appear only once. Sequencing was done on a sample of glioma tissue, nonneoplastic brain tissue, or PBMCs (not recorded which). These receptors were collected from a human donor with low-grade glioma or glioblastoma, undergoing nonglioma brain surgery, or in good health (not recorded which).

This clonotype was detected ten times or more. The V gene is TRBV6-1, the J gene TRBJ2-1; D perhaps matches TRBD2 (7 bases). The V end was cut by 9 bases, the J end by 9 bases, with 18 bases between. From germline, CDR1 is MNHNS and CDR2 SASEGT. This CDR3 contains 13 residues. The CDR3 here is CASGVGGAGEQFF. Here the CDR3 DNA reads TGTGCCAGTGGGGTTGGGGGGGCCGGTGAGCAGTTCTTC.

This clonotype has at least ten counts. The chain employs TRBV7-2 and TRBJ2-5; 10 nucleotides align to TRBD2. This CDR3 spans 17 amino acids. CDR1 and CDR2 (germline): SGHTA, FQGNSA. After removal of 5 bases from V and 2 bases from J, the junction contained 11 bases not matched to a gene. The CDR3: CASSPGMVAGGQETQYF. DNA of the CDR3: TGTGCCAGCAGCCCAGGGATGGTAGCGGGGGGACAAGAGACCCAGTACTTC.

The chain combines TRBV29-1 with TRBJ2-5; 8 nucleotides line up with TRBD2. After removal of 1 base from V and 4 bases from J, the junction contained 2 bases not matched to a gene. This CDR3 spans 13 amino acids. The germline V gene encodes CDR1 SQVTM and CDR2 ANQGSEA. The CDR3 DNA is TGCAGCGTTGAAGTAGCGGGAATAGAGACCCAGTACTTC. Amino acids: CSVEVAGIETQYF.

This clonotype has only one observation. The rearrangement uses TRBV25-1 and TRBJ2-5; D remains unclear. Per the germline V gene, CDR1 is MGHDK and CDR2 is SYGVNS. V gave up 4 bases and J gave up 3 bases, with 6 bases separating them. CDR3 length: 12 amino acids. This CDR3 reads CASSVKEETQYF. As DNA, the CDR3 is TGTGCCAGCAGTGTAAAAGAAGAGACCCAGTACTTC. Combining the CDR3 with reference TRBV25-1 and TRBJ2-5 gives the whole variable domain EADIYQTPRYLVIGTGKKITLECSQTMGHDKMYWYQQDPGMELHLIHYSYGVNSTEKGDLSSESTVSRIRTEHFPLTLESARPSHTSQYLCASSVKEETQYFGPGTRLLVL.

About this clonotype itself: A read error may be the cause here, since a much bigger clone is one base away. The rearrangement links TRBV12-3 or TRBV12-4 to TRBJ2-3; no firm D call. CDR3 length equals 14 residues. The CDR3 loop reads CASSLLYSTNTQYF. The DNA of the CDR3 is TGTGCCAGCAGCCTGCTCTACTCCACAAATACGCAGTATTTT.

This clonotype was recorded at least ten times. The chain has TRBV25-1 and TRBJ1-5; 7 nucleotides align to TRBD1. V lost 3 bases, J lost 4 bases, and 3 bases stayed unmatched. Germline V gene sequence: CDR1 MGHDK, CDR2 SYGVNS. There are 14 residues in the CDR3. The CDR3 loop is CASSDGTENQPQHF. CDR3 sequence (DNA): TGTGCCAGCAGTGACGGGACAGAGAATCAGCCCCAGCATTTT.

This clonotype was counted at least ten times. This chain uses TRBV20-1 with TRBJ2-3; 9 bases map to TRBD1. The V gene's germline CDR1 is DFQATT and CDR2 SNEGSKA (reference sequence). Germline trimming cut 4 bases from V and 4 bases from J; bases unmatched to any gene: 6. The CDR3 sequence is 14 residues long. In nucleotides, the CDR3 is TGCAGTGCTACTACAGGGGGCGCACCAGATACGCAGTATTTT. Amino acids: CSATTGGAPDTQYF.

In this sample, this clonotype turned up many times. The rearrangement joins TRBV20-1 to TRBJ1-1, with 11 bases matching TRBD1. CDR3 length: 14 amino acids. Germline V gene lookup returns CDR1 DFQATT and CDR2 SNEGSKA (reference sequence). With 5 bases clipped from V and 4 bases from J, the junction kept 6 bases outside the gene matches. The CDR3 spells CSARTGGEVTEAFF. DNA for the CDR3: TGCAGTGCTCGGACAGGGGGCGAGGTCACTGAAGCTTTCTTT.

This clonotype was seen at least ten times. The J gene is TRBJ2-7, the V gene TRBV6-2 or TRBV6-3, with D possibly TRBD1 on 6 matching bases. Germline CDR1 MNHEY, CDR2 SVGEGT. This CDR3 spans 15 amino acids. The germline V and J ends were trimmed by 4 bases and 1 base, with 14 bases remaining between them. This CDR3 is CASSSTGIPSYEQYF. CDR3 sequence (DNA): TGTGCCAGCAGTTCAACAGGGATCCCTTCCTACGAGCAGTACTTC.

At least ten counts were recorded for this clonotype. The CDR3 region has the DNA TGTGCCAGCAGCCCCCCGGTCCTAGGGTTCTACAATGAGCAGTTCTTC. Translated: CASSPPVLGFYNEQFF. This rearrangement joins TRBV28 to TRBJ2-1; D is unresolved. The V end lost 6 bases, the J end lost 3 bases, and 18 bases lay between the germline ends. CDR1 MDHEN and CDR2 SYDVKM come from the germline V gene. The CDR3 is 16 amino acids.

This clonotype was seen repeatedly, ten times or more. The chain uses TRBV2 and TRBJ2-7; D is perhaps TRBD2 (5 bases). CDR3 length equals 11 residues. From germline, CDR1 is SNHLY and CDR2 FYNNEI. V dropped 8 bases and J dropped 4 bases, with 9 bases sitting between them. CDR3: CASCGRYEQYF. The CDR3 nucleotides are TGTGCCAGCTGCGGGCGTTACGAGCAGTACTTC.

This clonotype was recorded many times. This chain joins TRBV20-1 and TRBJ1-3; 11 nucleotides align to TRBD1. The CDR3 totals 14 residues. After removal of 7 bases from V and 2 bases from J, the junction contained 4 bases not matched to a gene. CDR1 is DFQATT, CDR2 SNEGSKA, per germline (reference sequence). The CDR3 is CSVTGQGAGNTIYF. The CDR3 DNA reads TGCAGTGTCACGGGACAGGGGGCTGGAAACACCATATATTTT.

The chain links TRBV20-1 to TRBJ2-7; 12 nucleotides agree with TRBD2. Germline CDR1 DFQATT, CDR2 SNEGSKA (reference sequence). The CDR3 length is 16 residues. The trim removed 3 bases at V and 5 bases at J, leaving 11 bases unmatched. CDR3 in DNA: TGCAGTGCTAGTCCTCGGACTAGCGGGATTCTGCACGAGCAGTACTTC. Its protein product is CSASPRTSGILHEQYF.

As regards this clonotype: The CDR3 end shows no conserved phenylalanine or tryptophan, and so a read error is likely. This rearrangement joins TRBV5-6 to TRBJ1-6; 10 bases are shared with TRBD1. CDR1 SGHDT and CDR2 YYEEEE come from the germline V gene. The CDR3 has 15 amino acids. V shed 5 bases and J 8 bases; nucleotides not matched to a gene: 7. This chain's CDR3 is CASSRVGQGDSPLHL. As DNA, the CDR3 is TGTGCCAGCAGTCGTGTAGGACAGGGGGATTCACCCCTCCACCTT.

The rearrangement uses TRBV20-1 and TRBJ2-1, with TRBD2 matching over 15 bases. CDR3 length: 15 residues. V lost 5 bases and J lost 8; bases outside the gene matches: 7. Germline-derived CDR1 and CDR2 are DFQATT and SNEGSKA (reference sequence). CDR3 residues: CSAHGTSGGPYEQFF. The CDR3 region has the DNA TGCAGTGCTCACGGGACTAGCGGGGGGCCGTATGAGCAGTTCTTC.

The chain employs TRBV18 and TRBJ2-3; D gene uncertain. CDR1 and CDR2 from the germline V gene are KGHSH and LQKENI. CDR3 length equals 16 residues. Trimming removed 2 bases from V and 8 bases from J, with 20 bases in between. CDR3 protein: CASSPKDPFASGTQYF. CDR3 nucleotides: TGTGCCAGCTCACCAAAGGACCCGTTTGCGTCAGGTACGCAGTATTTT.

The chain employs TRBV5-6 and TRBJ2-7, with D hard to call. Between the trimmed V and J ends, which lost 6 bases and 4 bases, there was a span of 20 bases. Germline-derived CDR1 and CDR2 are SGHDT and YYEEEE. The CDR3 sequence is 15 residues long. The CDR3 is CASTPTPTSLYEQYF. Here the CDR3 DNA reads TGTGCCAGCACCCCAACACCCACCTCCCTTTACGAGCAGTACTTC.

This clonotype showed up many times. The V and J genes are TRBV28 and TRBJ2-5; D remains unclear. Per the germline V gene, CDR1 is MDHEN and CDR2 is SYDVKM. V lost 1 base, J lost 5 bases, and 11 bases lay in between. The CDR3 is 14 residues long. The CDR3 reads CASSLSVEDETQYF. Here the CDR3 DNA reads TGTGCCAGCAGTTTATCGGTAGAAGACGAGACCCAGTACTTC. Complete variable domain (other parts from reference TRBV28 and TRBJ2-5): DVKVTQSSRYLVKRTGEKVFLECVQDMDHENMFWYRQDPGLGLRLIYFSYDVKMKEKGDIPEGYSVSREKKERFSLILESASTNQTSMYLCASSLSVEDETQYFGPGTRLLVL.